The 28 T cell receptor beta chains reported below all come from one sample, sequenced in a study of blood T cells in healthy people across ages. Sample-barcoded 5' priming and a J-beta primer mix drove a second PCR of 7 to 11 cycles. TCRdb passed the 5' RACE reads through MiXCR, listing each CDR3 protein once. This sample has about 930,000 distinct CDR3 sequences; 25% to 30% occur once, and the top ten carry about a tenth. The same specimen was also included in a second study, on T cells of mothers and their children.

The sample taken for sequencing was blood. The receptors shown here come from a woman aged 40 to 50 in good health.

J is TRBJ1-5 and V is TRBV20-1; D is possibly TRBD1 (6 bases). The CDR3 sequence is 19 residues long. V lost 6 bases, J lost 3 bases, and 30 bases lay in between. Germline lookup yields CDR1 DFQATT and CDR2 SNEGSKA (reference sequence). The CDR3 bases are TGCAGTGCGACAGACCACAGGGAACGCCGGGAAGGGAACAATCAGCCCCAGCATTTT. Translating it yields CSATDHRERREGNNQPQHF.

The rearrangement links TRBV27 to TRBJ2-3, with D possibly called TRBD1 or TRBD2 (7 bases each). The V gene's germline CDR1 is MNHEY and CDR2 SMNVEV (reference sequence). The CDR3 loop spans 15 amino acids. Deletions cut 8 bases from V and 4 bases from J, with 19 bases between. In DNA, the CDR3 is TGTGCCAGCGGCCCCCAGGGGGGGAGGGCAGATACGCAGTATTTT. It encodes CASGPQGGRADTQYF.

Regarding this clonotype: At one end, the junction sequence differs from germline, possibly due to a read error. The gene calls are TRBV28 and TRBJ2-1; TRBD1 matches 8 bases. The CDR3 is 17 residues long. CDR1 is MDHEN and CDR2 is SYDVKM in the germline V gene. The CDR3 is CASSLFFGAGGSHEQFF. In DNA, the CDR3 is TGTGCCAGCAGCTTATTCTTCGGGGCAGGGGGCTCCCATGAGCAGTTCTTC.

The rearrangement joins TRBV28 to TRBJ2-5; 8 bases agree with TRBD1. TRBJ2-7 matches the DNA end more closely, so the J call is doubtful. From germline, CDR1 is MDHEN and CDR2 SYDVKM. The CDR3 consists of 15 residues. The CDR3 is CASSTPDRVGGEQYF. The CDR3 DNA is TGTGCCAGCAGTACCCCGGACAGGGTGGGAGGCGAGCAGTACTTC.

There are many counts of this clonotype. V usage is TRBV10-3 and J usage is TRBJ1-6; D may be TRBD1 (5 bases). CDR1 and CDR2 (germline): ENHRY, SYGVKD. The CDR3 is made up of 16 amino acids. The V end was cut by 2 bases, the J end by 7 bases, with 15 bases between. CDR3 sequence (DNA): TGTGCCATCAGTGAGATCGCGGGACGGTCGAATTCACCCCTCCACTTT. The encoded protein is CAISEIAGRSNSPLHF.

This clonotype turned up a few times. CDR3 amino acids: CSASLGVNQPQHF. The CDR3 nucleotides are TGCAGTGCTAGTCTCGGCGTGAATCAGCCCCAGCATTTT. The rearrangement joins TRBV20-1 to TRBJ1-5; unclear D gene. This CDR3 region has 13 residues. V shed 3 bases and J shed 4 bases, with 10 bases lying between them. Germline CDR1 DFQATT, CDR2 SNEGSKA (reference sequence).

As for this clonotype: A much more abundant neighbour one base away suggests this may be a read error. The gene calls are TRBV7-2 and TRBJ2-1, with 9 bases matching TRBD2. The J call may be wrong; the DNA end is better matched by TRBJ2-7. The CDR3 covers 19 residues. Germline V CDR1 and CDR2: SGHTA, FQGNSA. CDR3: CASSLAGTSLTGTYNEQYF. In DNA, the CDR3 is TGTGCCAGCAGCTTAGCAGGGACTAGCCTTACGGGCACCTACAATGAGCAGTACTTC.

This clonotype has more than one count but fewer than ten. The genes are TRBV20-1 and TRBJ2-3; tentative D call: TRBD1 (6 bases). The V end was cut by 0 bases, the J end by 6 bases, with 16 bases between. Germline V CDR1 and CDR2: DFQATT, SNEGSKA (reference sequence). The CDR3 contains 15 residues. The CDR3 sequence is CSARDEGRGPDTQYF. The CDR3, as DNA: TGCAGTGCTAGAGATGAAGGCAGGGGTCCGGATACGCAGTATTTT.

The chain uses TRBV7-2 and TRBJ2-2, with 7 bases identical to TRBD2. The CDR3 loop spans 15 amino acids. J was trimmed by 7 bases and V by 2 bases; bases with no gene match: 7. CDR1 is SGHTA, CDR2 FQGNSA, per germline. The CDR3 sequence is CASSLNLGGGGELFF. In nucleotides, the CDR3 is TGTGCCAGCAGCTTAAACTTGGGCGGGGGCGGGGAGCTGTTTTTT.

The chain recombines TRBV24-1 with TRBJ2-1; TRBD2 matches at 14 bases. This CDR3 contains 18 residues. Looked up from germline, CDR1 is KGHDR and CDR2 is SFDVKD. The V segment lost 5 bases and the J segment 5 bases; nucleotides outside the gene matches: 10. This CDR3 is CATSAPGLAGGANNEQFF. CDR3 nucleotide sequence: TGTGCCACCAGTGCCCCTGGACTAGCGGGGGGTGCGAACAATGAGCAGTTCTTC.

The V call is TRBV28, the J call TRBJ1-5, with 7 bases that match TRBD1. The CDR3 totals 17 residues. Germline V lookup: CDR1 MDHEN, CDR2 SYDVKM. J gave up 0 bases and V 6 bases, and 11 bases lay outside the gene matches. The CDR3 sequence is CASSSLLQGNSNQPQHF. The CDR3 nucleotides read TGTGCCAGCAGCTCTCTCCTACAGGGGAATAGCAATCAGCCCCAGCATTTT.

This chain links TRBV5-1 with TRBJ2-7, with 7 bases matching TRBD1. Germline V gene sequence: CDR1 SGHRS, CDR2 YFSETQ. The CDR3 loop spans 18 amino acids. V gave up 0 bases and J gave up 0 bases; unmatched junction bases: 12. Here the CDR3 reads CASSLAPGQAWSSYEQYF. The CDR3 DNA follows: TGCGCCAGCAGCTTGGCCCCCGGACAGGCCTGGAGCTCCTACGAGCAGTACTTC.

CDR3 in amino acids: CASSYDGQNTGELFF. The CDR3 region has the DNA TGTGCCAGCAGTTACGACGGACAGAACACCGGGGAGCTGTTTTTT. The gene calls are TRBV6-5 and TRBJ2-2; tentatively, D is TRBD1 (5 bases). The CDR3 extends over 15 amino acids. Per the germline V gene, CDR1 is MNHEY and CDR2 is SVGAGI. The ends were cut back, 2 bases at V and 1 base at J, with 8 bases in the middle.

This clonotype was seen only a few times. CDR3 DNA sequence: TGTGCCAGCAGCTATACTAGCGACATTCGCGATGAGCAGTTCTTC. It encodes CASSYTSDIRDEQFF. This sequence joins TRBV13 and TRBJ2-1; TRBD2 matches 7 bases. CDR3 length: 15 residues. Germline V gene sequence: CDR1 PRHDT, CDR2 FYEKMQ (reference sequence). V trimming: 4 bases; J trimming: 8 bases; junction bases outside the gene matches: 11.

The sample holds many counts of this clonotype. V usage is TRBV6-6 and J usage is TRBJ2-3; possibly TRBD2 for D (6 bases). Per the germline V gene, CDR1 is MNHNY and CDR2 is SVGAGI (reference sequence). The CDR3 is 12 residues long. With 0 bases removed from V and 9 bases from J, the gap between germline ends came to 7 bases. The CDR3 spells CASSYSEGTQYF. Written as DNA, the CDR3 is TGTGCCAGCAGTTACTCGGAGGGGACGCAGTATTTT.

This chain links TRBV3-1 with TRBJ2-2; D remains unclear. Trimming took 2 bases from V and 7 from J, leaving 5 bases between them. This CDR3 spans 12 amino acids. Germline lookup yields CDR1 LGHDT and CDR2 YNNKEL (reference sequence). The CDR3: CASSQINGELFF. The CDR3, as DNA: TGTGCCAGCAGCCAAATTAACGGGGAGCTGTTTTTT.

This clonotype was observed many times. The rearrangement joins TRBV7-9 to TRBJ2-7; D gene unclear. V lost 0 bases to trimming and J lost 6 bases, with 15 bases between them. The CDR3 consists of 15 residues. The germline V gene has CDR1 SEHNR and CDR2 FQNEAQ (reference sequence). The CDR3 nucleotides read TGTGCCAGCAGCTTAGCTACGGTCTGGGTGAGCGAGCAGTACTTC. Its protein is CASSLATVWVSEQYF.

The chain has TRBV2 and TRBJ1-2; tentatively, D is TRBD1 (6 bases). Germline assignment: CDR1 SNHLY and CDR2 FYNNEI. The CDR3 loop spans 12 amino acids. V shed 9 bases and J shed 7 bases, with 15 bases lying between them. CDR3 sequence reads: CASQTGRGGYTF. The CDR3 bases are TGTGCCAGTCAAACAGGGCGCGGTGGCTACACCTTC.

This clonotype was counted between two and nine times. Its ends do not fully match the called genes, so a read error is possible. The rearrangement links TRBV7-2 to TRBJ2-7; D not resolved. This CDR3 is built from 14 residues. Germline V CDR1 and CDR2: SGHTA, FQGNSA. In DNA, the CDR3 is TGTGCCAGCAGCCTGGGCCGTAGCTCCTACGAGCTGTACTTC. Translated, it gives CASSLGRSSYELYF.

This clonotype has more than one count but fewer than ten. The rearrangement joins TRBV7-2 to TRBJ2-1, with D perhaps TRBD1 or TRBD2 (5 bases each). The CDR3 runs 14 residues. V was pared by 3 bases and J by 4 bases, with 10 bases between. Germline values: CDR1 SGHTA, CDR2 FQGNSA. CDR3 region: CASSFRDQYNEQFF. CDR3 sequence (DNA): TGTGCCAGCAGCTTCCGGGACCAATACAATGAGCAGTTCTTC.

The V call is TRBV29-1, the J call TRBJ2-4, with 8 bases identical to TRBD1. The DNA end favors TRBJ2-5, so the J call may be wrong. The CDR3 runs 13 residues. In germline, CDR1 is SQVTM, CDR2 ANQGSEA. The CDR3 sequence: CSVDAGGRETQYF. The CDR3 coding sequence is TGCAGCGTTGACGCAGGGGGCAGAGAGACCCAGTACTTC.

V and J are TRBV5-1 and TRBJ2-1; D unclear. Trimming took off 3 bases at V and 13 bases at J, with 23 bases between the two ends. Germline values: CDR1 SGHRS, CDR2 YFSETQ. CDR3 length equals 15 residues. CDR3 region: CASSSHQIVGETQFF. In DNA, the CDR3 is TGCGCCAGCAGCTCCCACCAGATAGTCGGAGAGACCCAGTTCTTC.

A few counts support this clonotype. One base away lies a much larger clone, so this may be a sequencing read error. V and J are TRBV7-8 and TRBJ2-1; 7 nucleotides line up with TRBD2. The end of the DNA is better explained by TRBJ2-7, so the J call may be wrong. The CDR3 consists of 15 residues. CDR1 and CDR2 (germline): SGHVS, FQNEAQ. CDR3: CASSLVAGVYNEQYF. As DNA, the CDR3 is TGTGCCAGCAGCTTAGTTGCGGGGGTCTACAATGAGCAGTACTTC.

This clonotype appeared many times. The rearrangement links TRBV29-1 to TRBJ2-7; 11 nucleotides align to TRBD2. The trim removed 4 bases at V and 1 base at J, leaving 6 bases unmatched. CDR1 and CDR2 (germline): SQVTM, ANQGSEA. The CDR3 length is 15 residues. Here the CDR3 DNA reads TGCAGCGTTGGGTTAGCGGGGGGGCGTTCCTACGAGCAGTACTTC. It encodes CSVGLAGGRSYEQYF.

The chain joins TRBV20-1 to TRBJ2-6; 7 nucleotides match TRBD1. Germline lookup yields CDR1 DFQATT and CDR2 SNEGSKA (reference sequence). The CDR3 is 17 amino acids. The V segment lost 4 bases and the J segment 0 bases; nucleotides outside the gene matches: 9. The CDR3 sequence is CSAIPGQMSSGANVLTF. CDR3 DNA sequence: TGCAGTGCTATACCGGGACAGATGAGCTCTGGGGCCAACGTCCTGACTTTC.

The V call is TRBV20-1, the J call TRBJ2-1; 10 bases map to TRBD2. This CDR3 is built from 18 residues. With V trimmed by 5 bases and J by 0 bases, 13 bases remained unmatched. Germline V gene data show CDR1 as DFQATT and CDR2 as SNEGSKA (reference sequence). The CDR3 reads CSARGLAGALSSYNEQFF. In DNA, the CDR3 is TGCAGTGCTCGGGGCCTAGCGGGAGCCTTAAGCTCCTACAATGAGCAGTTCTTC.

At least ten counts were recorded for this clonotype. This rearrangement joins TRBV15 to TRBJ2-1, with 7 bases identical to TRBD1. Germline CDR1 LNHNV, CDR2 YYDKDF (reference sequence). The CDR3 length is 17 residues. The ends lost 0 bases at V and 6 bases at J; junction bases unmatched: 11. The CDR3 DNA sequence: TGTGCCACCAGCAGAGATTTTCGACAGGGTTTAATCAATGAGCAGTTCTTC. It specifies CATSRDFRQGLINEQFF.

The sample holds a few counts of this clonotype. The chain has TRBV20-1 and TRBJ1-2; no clear D. The V gene's germline CDR1 is DFQATT and CDR2 SNEGSKA (reference sequence). V gave up 7 bases and J gave up 2 bases, with 17 bases separating them. The CDR3 runs 14 residues. CDR3 sequence: CSVPRGAGNYGYTF. Here the CDR3 DNA reads TGCAGTGTTCCAAGAGGTGCAGGAAACTATGGCTACACCTTC.